Detailed here is one T cell receptor (beta chain). The data stem from a study of T cells in Graves' hyperthyroidism and ophthalmopathy. If no ophthalmopathy progression occurred within 18 months, Graves' hyperthyroidism was stable. Amplified TCR beta CDR3 regions came from RNA transcripts. A first-round RT-PCR of the TCR CDR3 used the HTBI primer set. TCRdb processed the multiplex PCR reads anew with MiXCR; each CDR3 protein has one entry. The data contain around 420,000 distinct CDR3 sequences, more than 15% of them singletons. CDR1 KGHDR and CDR2 SFDVKD come from the germline V gene. The CDR3 is 16 residues long. The germline V and J ends were trimmed by 6 bases and 0 bases, with 11 bases remaining between them.

The sample taken for sequencing was blood. The source of this sequence is a woman between 18 and 29 years old with Graves' hyperthyroidism. This chain connects TRBV24-1 to TRBJ2-6; D is unresolved. CDR3 in amino acids: CATSTAVLSGANVLTF. CDR3 coding DNA: TGTGCCACCAGTACAGCAGTACTCTCTGGGGCCAACGTCCTGACTTTC.